This entry lists 18 T cell receptor beta chains sequenced from one sample in a study of breast tumors, draining lymph nodes, adjacent tissues. Samples came from axillary lymph nodes draining the breast cancer. Each CDR3 protein gets one entry after TCRdb re-called the multiplex PCR reads with MiXCR. The sample shows roughly 80,000 distinct CDR3 sequences, approximately 19% of them seen only once. What was sequenced was axillary lymph node tissue. Receptors originate from a female donor with breast cancer. Some clones in this sample may be carry-over from other donors' samples.

This clonotype was seen ten or more times. The chain joins TRBV7-6 to TRBJ2-7; 7 nucleotides align to TRBD1. The trim removed 6 bases at V and 6 bases at J, leaving 5 bases unmatched. Germline CDR1 and CDR2: SGHVS and FNYEAQ. The CDR3 is 12 amino acids. CDR3 protein: CASSTGDSEQYF. For the CDR3, the DNA is TGTGCCAGCAGTACAGGGGATAGCGAGCAGTACTTC.

This clonotype turned up a few times. This could be a read error, since a much larger clone is one nucleotide away. J is TRBJ1-4 and V is TRBV6-1, with D hard to call. Germline V gene sequence: CDR1 MNHNS, CDR2 SASEGT. The CDR3 extends over 14 amino acids. The chain's CDR3 is CASSEASGNEELFF. The CDR3 nucleotides are TGTGCCAGCAGTGAAGCCAGCGGTAATGAAGAACTGTTTTTT.

This clonotype was observed at least ten times. The chain recombines TRBV20-1 with TRBJ2-7; weak D call: TRBD2 (5 bases). The V and J ends lost 5 bases and 6 bases respectively, with 23 bases between them. Per the germline V gene, CDR1 is DFQATT and CDR2 is SNEGSKA (reference sequence). This CDR3 contains 15 residues. This CDR3 reads CSAPGEEPGDLEQYF. For the CDR3, the DNA is TGCAGTGCTCCGGGTGAGGAGCCCGGGGATCTCGAGCAGTACTTC.

This clonotype has at least ten counts. The genes are TRBV29-1 and TRBJ2-1; D is unresolved. CDR1 is SQVTM and CDR2 is ANQGSEA in the germline V gene. This CDR3 comprises 12 residues. The V gene lost 2 bases and the J gene lost 5 bases, with 7 bases spanning the gap. The CDR3 region has the DNA TGCAGCGTTGAACGAAAAGACAATGAGCAGTTCTTC. It encodes CSVERKDNEQFF.

This clonotype was found many times. This chain joins TRBV3-1 and TRBJ2-5; 8 positions agree with TRBD2. Losses at the gene ends were 0 bases for V and 4 bases for J; bases not matched to a gene: 10. Germline CDR1 reads LGHDT; CDR2 reads YNNKEL (reference sequence). This CDR3 has 17 residues. In DNA, the CDR3 is TGTGCCAGCAGCCAAGATGCCCCAGCGGGAGTGTCAGAGACCCAGTACTTC. Its translation is CASSQDAPAGVSETQYF.

There are many counts of this clonotype. The V and J genes are TRBV2 and TRBJ2-3; D is possibly TRBD1 (5 bases). This CDR3 spans 12 amino acids. Germline CDR1 reads SNHLY; CDR2 reads FYNNEI. Deletions cut 6 bases from V and 4 bases from J, with 8 bases between. The CDR3 DNA reads TGTGCCAGCAGCAAGACAGCAGATACGCAGTATTTT. Translation: CASSKTADTQYF.

The J gene is TRBJ2-1, the V gene TRBV7-9, with 14 bases fitting TRBD2. Germline loops: CDR1 SEHNR, CDR2 FQNEAQ (reference sequence). The trim removed 6 bases at V and 9 bases at J, leaving 16 bases unmatched. The CDR3 extends over 18 amino acids. CDR3 protein: CASRGLFGTSGRRGEQFF. CDR3 nucleotide sequence: TGTGCCAGCAGAGGCCTCTTCGGGACTAGCGGGAGAAGGGGTGAGCAGTTCTTC.

This clonotype was seen at least ten times. The rearrangement uses TRBV12-3 or TRBV12-4 and TRBJ2-1; tentatively, D is TRBD2 (5 bases). This CDR3 region has 14 residues. V dropped 2 bases and J dropped 10 bases, with 15 bases sitting between them. The CDR3 DNA is TGTGCCAGCAGTTTAAACCCCACTAGTGACGAGCAGTTCTTC. This sequence encodes CASSLNPTSDEQFF.

Notes on this clonotype: This may come from a read error, since a much larger clone is one base off. The J gene is TRBJ2-3, the V gene TRBV20-1; D is uncertain. Germline V gene data show CDR1 as DFQATT and CDR2 as SNEGSKA (reference sequence). This CDR3 contains 13 residues. The V end was cut by 6 bases, the J end by 4 bases, with 14 bases between. The CDR3 DNA follows: TGCAGTGCCACGACTCCTGGCGCAGATACGCAGTATTTT. This gives the protein CSATTPGADTQYF.

This chain links TRBV7-2 with TRBJ1-1, with D maybe TRBD1 (6 bases). With 5 bases removed from V and 6 bases from J, the gap between germline ends came to 16 bases. Germline V gene lookup returns CDR1 SGHTA and CDR2 FQGNSA. The CDR3 contains 14 residues. The CDR3, as DNA: TGTGCCAGCAGCGAACAGGGAATAGGCTCTGAAGCTTTCTTT. Translation: CASSEQGIGSEAFF.

Notes on this clonotype: Just one base apart from a much larger clone, this may be a read error. V is TRBV19 and J is TRBJ1-5; D is unclear. CDR1 LNHDA and CDR2 SQIVND come from the germline V gene (reference sequence). This CDR3 is built from 15 residues. CDR3 amino acids: CASSAGFYSDQPQHF. The CDR3 DNA is TGTGCCAGTAGCGCGGGGTTTTATAGCGATCAGCCCCAGCATTTT.

Many counts were recorded for this clonotype. The gene calls are TRBV7-6 and TRBJ2-1; no firm D call. V lost 1 base to trimming and J lost 9 bases, with 7 bases between them. Germline assignment: CDR1 SGHVS and CDR2 FNYEAQ. The CDR3 covers 12 residues. The DNA for the CDR3 is TGTGCCAGCAGCTTAGGGGTTGGTGAGCAGTTCTTC. Its translation is CASSLGVGEQFF.

This clonotype was counted ten times or more. The CDR3 DNA follows: TGTGCCAGCAGTTGGACTAGCGGGAACAATGAGCAGTTCTTC. It specifies CASSWTSGNNEQFF. The chain employs TRBV12-3 or TRBV12-4 and TRBJ2-1; 12 nucleotides line up with TRBD2. The CDR3 covers 14 residues. With V trimmed by 4 bases and J by 5 bases, 0 bases remained unmatched.

This clonotype showed up many times. One end of the junction varies from germline; a read error may be responsible. The J gene is TRBJ2-5, the V gene TRBV7-7; possibly TRBD2 for D (6 bases). This CDR3 spans 13 amino acids. Germline V CDR1 and CDR2: SSHAT, FNYEAQ (reference sequence). Here the CDR3 reads CASSFGGTETQYF. DNA of the CDR3: TGTGCTAGCAGCTTTGGGGGGACGGAGACCCAGTACTTC.

This clonotype was recorded a few times. J is TRBJ2-6 and V is TRBV4-2, with a weak D call TRBD1 (5 bases). Germline CDR1 reads LGHNA; CDR2 reads YNFKEQ. CDR3 length: 19 amino acids. V lost 0 bases to trimming and J lost 0 bases, with 15 bases between them. The CDR3 loop is CASSQDIQGYRSGANVLTF. In DNA, the CDR3 is TGTGCCAGCAGCCAAGATATCCAGGGCTATCGCTCTGGGGCCAACGTCCTGACTTTC.

This clonotype was observed many times. V usage is TRBV9 and J usage is TRBJ2-5; no clear D gene. Germline V gene sequence: CDR1 SGDLS, CDR2 YYNGEE. CDR3 length: 15 residues. Trimming cost V 3 bases and J 5 bases, with 17 bases left between them. In DNA, the CDR3 is TGTGCCAGCAGCGGATGGAGTCTGTTTGGGGAGACCCAGTACTTC. Protein product: CASSGWSLFGETQYF.

This clonotype showed up many times. This CDR3 is CASSYSGLLQETQYF. The CDR3 DNA reads as TGTGCCAGCAGTTACTCGGGTCTACTCCAAGAGACCCAGTACTTC. The chain couples TRBV6-5 to TRBJ2-5; D gene unclear. V was shortened by 0 bases and J by 1 base, with 9 bases between the two germline ends. Germline loops: CDR1 MNHEY, CDR2 SVGAGI. The CDR3 contains 15 residues.

This clonotype showed up many times. J is TRBJ2-5 and V is TRBV20-1; 7 bases are a match to TRBD2. With V trimmed by 5 bases and J by 5 bases, 14 bases remained unmatched. The germline gives CDR1 DFQATT, CDR2 SNEGSKA (reference sequence). This CDR3 is built from 15 residues. The CDR3 spells CSAGVYGGRKETQYF. The DNA for the CDR3 is TGCAGTGCTGGGGTATACGGCGGGAGAAAGGAGACCCAGTACTTC.